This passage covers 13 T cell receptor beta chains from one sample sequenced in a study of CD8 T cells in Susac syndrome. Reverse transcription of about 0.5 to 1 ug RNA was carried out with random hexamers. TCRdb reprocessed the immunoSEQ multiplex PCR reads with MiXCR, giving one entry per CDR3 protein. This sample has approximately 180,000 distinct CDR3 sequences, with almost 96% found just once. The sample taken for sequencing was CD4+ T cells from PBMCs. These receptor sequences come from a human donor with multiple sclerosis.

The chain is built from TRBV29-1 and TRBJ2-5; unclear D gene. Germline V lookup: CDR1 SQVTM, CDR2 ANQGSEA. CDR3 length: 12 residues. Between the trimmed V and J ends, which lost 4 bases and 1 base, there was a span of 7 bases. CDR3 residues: CSVGRIQETQYF. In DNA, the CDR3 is TGCAGCGTTGGACGTATCCAAGAGACCCAGTACTTC.

The CDR3 sequence is CASSFTGGHQETQYF. CDR3 DNA sequence: TGTGCCAGCAGCTTTACAGGGGGTCACCAAGAGACCCAGTACTTC. The chain is built from TRBV13 and TRBJ2-5; 8 nucleotides line up with TRBD1. The CDR3 runs 15 residues. Looked up from germline, CDR1 is PRHDT and CDR2 is FYEKMQ (reference sequence). Trimming cost V 3 bases and J 0 bases; bases outside gene matches: 3.

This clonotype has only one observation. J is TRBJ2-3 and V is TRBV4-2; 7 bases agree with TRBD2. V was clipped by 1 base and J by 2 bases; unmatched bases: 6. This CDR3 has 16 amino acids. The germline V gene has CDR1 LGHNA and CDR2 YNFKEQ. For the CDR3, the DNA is TGTGCCAGCAGCCAAGGTCCAGCGGGGCTCACAGATACGCAGTATTTT. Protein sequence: CASSQGPAGLTDTQYF.

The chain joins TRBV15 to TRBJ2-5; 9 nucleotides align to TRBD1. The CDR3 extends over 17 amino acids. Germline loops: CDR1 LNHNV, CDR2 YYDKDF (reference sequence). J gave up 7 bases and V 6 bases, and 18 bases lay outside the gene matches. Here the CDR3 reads CATRRPAGTGRLGTQYF. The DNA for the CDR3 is TGTGCCACCAGGAGGCCCGCCGGGACAGGGAGGCTTGGGACCCAGTACTTC.

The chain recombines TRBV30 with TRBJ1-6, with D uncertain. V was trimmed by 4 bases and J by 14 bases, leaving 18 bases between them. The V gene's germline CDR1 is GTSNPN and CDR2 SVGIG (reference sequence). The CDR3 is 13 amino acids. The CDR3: CAWTRDRVLSLHF. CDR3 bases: TGTGCCTGGACCCGAGACCGAGTCTTATCCCTCCACTTT.

CDR3 loop: CASSYLGPRTEAFF. In DNA form, the CDR3 reads TGTGCCAGCAGTTACTTGGGCCCTAGGACTGAAGCTTTCTTT. The rearrangement joins TRBV6-5 to TRBJ1-1, with D unresolved. The germline V gene has CDR1 MNHEY and CDR2 SVGAGI. Deletions cut 1 base from V and 5 bases from J, with 11 bases between. CDR3 length equals 14 residues.

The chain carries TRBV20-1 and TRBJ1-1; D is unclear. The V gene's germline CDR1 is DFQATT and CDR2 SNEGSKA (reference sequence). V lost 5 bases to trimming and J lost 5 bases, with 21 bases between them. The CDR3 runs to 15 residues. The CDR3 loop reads CSAAVVIGWGTEAFF. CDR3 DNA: TGCAGTGCTGCGGTGGTGATAGGGTGGGGTACTGAAGCTTTCTTT.

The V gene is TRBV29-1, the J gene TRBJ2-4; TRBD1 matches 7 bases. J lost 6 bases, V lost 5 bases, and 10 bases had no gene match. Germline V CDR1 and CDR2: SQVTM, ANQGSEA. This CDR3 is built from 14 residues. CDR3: CSVSRTGWGNIQYF. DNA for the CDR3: TGCAGCGTTTCCCGGACAGGCTGGGGAAACATTCAGTACTTC.

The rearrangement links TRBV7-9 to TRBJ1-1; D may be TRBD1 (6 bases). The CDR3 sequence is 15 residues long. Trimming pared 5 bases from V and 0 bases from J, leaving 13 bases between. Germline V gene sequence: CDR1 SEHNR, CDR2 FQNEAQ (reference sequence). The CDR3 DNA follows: TGTGCCAGCAGCCCGAGACAGGATATGAACACTGAAGCTTTCTTT. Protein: CASSPRQDMNTEAFF.

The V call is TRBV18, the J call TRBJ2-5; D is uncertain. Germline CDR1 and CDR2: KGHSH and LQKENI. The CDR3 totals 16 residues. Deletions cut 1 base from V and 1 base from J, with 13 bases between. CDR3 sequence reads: CASSPQPLISQETQYF. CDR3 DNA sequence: TGTGCCAGCTCACCACAGCCCCTGATAAGCCAAGAGACCCAGTACTTC.

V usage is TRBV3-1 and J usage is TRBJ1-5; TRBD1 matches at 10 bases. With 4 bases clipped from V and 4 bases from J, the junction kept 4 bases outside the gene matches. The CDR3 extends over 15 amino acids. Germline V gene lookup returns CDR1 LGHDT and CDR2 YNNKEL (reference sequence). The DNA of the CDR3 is TGTGCCAGCAGCCGGACAGGGGGAGATAATCAGCCCCAGCATTTT. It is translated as CASSRTGGDNQPQHF.

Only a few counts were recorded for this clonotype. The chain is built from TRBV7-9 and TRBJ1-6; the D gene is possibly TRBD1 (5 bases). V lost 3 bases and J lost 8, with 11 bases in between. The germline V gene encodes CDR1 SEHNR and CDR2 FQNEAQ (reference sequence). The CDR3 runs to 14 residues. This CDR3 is CASSLAGRDSPLHF. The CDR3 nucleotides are TGTGCCAGCAGCTTGGCAGGGAGGGATTCACCCCTCCACTTT. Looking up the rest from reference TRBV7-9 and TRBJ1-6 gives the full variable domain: DTGVSQNPRHKITKRGQNVTFRCDPISEHNRLYWYRQTLGQGPEFLTYFQNEAQLEKSRLLSDRFSAERPKGSFSTLEIQRTEQGDSAMYLCASSLAGRDSPLHFGNGTRLTVT.

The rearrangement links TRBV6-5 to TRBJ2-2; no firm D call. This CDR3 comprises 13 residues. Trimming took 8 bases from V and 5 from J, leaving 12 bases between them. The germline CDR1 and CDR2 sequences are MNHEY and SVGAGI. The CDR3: CASLKLGTGELFF. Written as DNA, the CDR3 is TGTGCCAGCCTTAAGCTTGGGACCGGGGAGCTGTTTTTT.